A selection of T cell receptor beta chains follows, all from one sample in a study of blood T cell repertoires in COVID-19. Here immunoSEQ multiplex PCR was the method, and the copy in TCRdb shows in-frame clones only, minus some. The table includes 45,000 to 50,000 clones, approximately 80% detected once. Sample: peripheral blood. The receptors were gathered from a human donor with active or convalescent COVID-19. The donor label of this sample is uncertain. Both conserved end residues are part of each CDR3. D genes are given only for firm matches. Some rows have no size entry. The others give once, few or many, or a class for an expanded clone.

clone_size	d_call	j_call	v_call	cdr3_nt	cdr3_aa
.	TRBD2	TRBJ2-1	TRBV10-3	TGTGCCATCAGTGGATTGGGAACTAGCGGCCCCGCCAATGAGCAGTTCTTC	CAISGLGTSGPANEQFF
.	.	TRBJ2-5	TRBV5-6	TGTGCCAGCAGCTCCCAGAACCAAGAGACCCAGTACTTC	CASSSQNQETQYF
.	TRBD1	TRBJ2-1	TRBV24-1	TGTGCCACCAGTGACCCGGACAGGGGGGCCGACAATGAGCAGTTCTTC	CATSDPDRGADNEQFF
.	TRBD1	TRBJ1-2	TRBV25-1	TGTGCCAGCAGTGACGAAAGACAGGGGGTATTTGGCTACACCTTC	CASSDERQGVFGYTF
.	TRBD2	TRBJ2-3	TRBV7-9	TGTGCCAGCAGCTTCGGGCTAGCGGGAGGGGAAAATACGCAGTATTTT	CASSFGLAGGENTQYF
few	TRBD2	TRBJ2-3	TRBV4-2	TGTGCCAGCAGCCCTGGGACTAGCGGCACAGATACGCAGTATTTT	CASSPGTSGTDTQYF
.	.	TRBJ2-7	TRBV5-1	TGCGCCAGCACCTCTCCGGGAGCCTCCTACGAGCAGTACTTC	CASTSPGASYEQYF
.	.	TRBJ2-1	TRBV6-4	TGTGCCAGCAGTGAGGACACCTACAATGAGCAGTTCTTC	CASSEDTYNEQFF
.	TRBD2	TRBJ2-7	TRBV6-2/TRBV6-3	TGTGCCAGCAGTTACACGCGGGAGAAGCCCTACGAGCAGTACTTC	CASSYTREKPYEQYF
.	TRBD1	TRBJ2-2	TRBV24-1	TGTGCCAGACAGGGGGCAGTGCTCGCCGGGGAGCTGTTTTTT	CARQGAVLAGELFF
.	.	TRBJ2-7	TRBV2	TGTGCCAGCACCCACGGGCGGGCCCCCTACGAGCAGTACTTC	CASTHGRAPYEQYF
.	.	TRBJ2-6	TRBV14	TGTGCCAGCAGCCCAACAGGGACTGGGGCCAACGTCCTGACTTTC	CASSPTGTGANVLTF
.	.	TRBJ1-5	TRBV4-3	TGCGCCAGCAGCCAAGAGTGGTCAGTTCAACCCCAGCATTTT	CASSQEWSVQPQHF
.	TRBD1	TRBJ2-1	TRBV12-3/TRBV12-4	TGTGCCAGCAGGGGACAGGGGGCACATGAGCAGTTCTTC	CASRGQGAHEQFF
.	TRBD1	TRBJ1-2	TRBV2	TGTGCCAGCAGTAAACAGGGGGCAAACTATGGCTACACCTTC	CASSKQGANYGYTF
.	.	TRBJ2-3	TRBV7-6	TGTGCCAGCAGCTTAGTACGGGAGCCACCGGGCACAGATACGCAGTATTTT	CASSLVREPPGTDTQYF
.	.	TRBJ2-7	TRBV2	TGTGCCAGCAGTGAATACGGGAGTCTATACGAGCAGTACTTC	CASSEYGSLYEQYF
.	.	TRBJ2-7	TRBV3-1/TRBV3-2	TGTGCCAGCAGACGTAGCGTCTCCTACGAGCAGTACTTC	CASRRSVSYEQYF
once	.	TRBJ2-4	TRBV7-3	TGTGCCAGCAGCCCCGAGACGGGAGCCAAAAACATTCAGTACTTC	CASSPETGAKNIQYF
.	.	TRBJ2-4	TRBV28	TGTGCCAGCGGGCCTCAGGGTGGCAAAAACATTCAGTACTTC	CASGPQGGKNIQYF
few	.	TRBJ1-5	TRBV10-3	TGTGCCATCAGTGCCAGGACAGAGCGTCAGCCCCAGCATTTT	CAISARTERQPQHF
once	TRBD1	TRBJ2-3	TRBV5-1	TGCGCCAGCGGCAGACAGGGGCCCCCTAGCACAGATACGCAGTATTTT	CASGRQGPPSTDTQYF
.	TRBD1	TRBJ2-5	TRBV25-1	TGTGCCAGCAGTGAATCACAGGGGGCAAGAGAGACCCAGTACTTC	CASSESQGARETQYF
few	TRBD2	TRBJ2-7	TRBV7-9	TGTGCCAGCAGCCCCGCTGGTGGCGGGAGATCTTCCTACGAGCAGTACTTC	CASSPAGGGRSSYEQYF
few	TRBD1	TRBJ1-1	TRBV28	TGTGCCAGCAGTTTGGGGGGACAGCCTAGAACTGAAGCTTTCTTT	CASSLGGQPRTEAFF
few	.	TRBJ1-5	TRBV5-6	TGTGCCAGCAGCTTGGGCGATCAGCCCCAGCATTTT	CASSLGDQPQHF
.	.	TRBJ1-5	TRBV28	TGTGCCAGCAGTTTACAGGGCCAGCCCCAGCATTTT	CASSLQGQPQHF
few	.	TRBJ1-1	TRBV30	TGTGCCTGGAGGGGCATCACTGAAGCTTTCTTT	CAWRGITEAFF
.	.	TRBJ1-2	TRBV30	TGTGCCTGGTGGGAACGAGGGGAGGTTGGCTACACCTTC	CAWWERGEVGYTF
.	.	TRBJ2-6	TRBV7-9	TGTGCCAGCAGTGAGCAGGCCAACGTCCTGACTTTC	CASSEQANVLTF
.	.	TRBJ1-1	TRBV19	TGTGCCTCTTCGGCGGTGGGCACTGAAGCTTTCTTT	CASSAVGTEAFF
.	TRBD1	TRBJ2-7	TRBV19	TGTGCCAGTAGTAGGGACAGGGGGCGATACGAGCAGTACTTC	CASSRDRGRYEQYF
few	.	TRBJ1-5	TRBV18	TGTGCCAGCTCACCGGGGAGCCAGGAGCATCAGCCCCAGCATTTT	CASSPGSQEHQPQHF
.	TRBD1	TRBJ2-4	TRBV6-5	TGTGCCACCTACCCGACAGGGTGGCAAAACATTCAGTACTTC	CATYPTGWQNIQYF
.	.	TRBJ1-1	TRBV5-5	TGTGCCAGCAGCTTATTGGACAGCACCTCCAACACTGAAGCTTTCTTT	CASSLLDSTSNTEAFF
.	.	TRBJ1-5	TRBV27	TGTGCCAGCAGTTTAGGAGGGAGCAATCAGCCCCAGCATTTT	CASSLGGSNQPQHF
few	TRBD1	TRBJ2-1	TRBV5-1	TGCGCCAGCAGGCAGACAGGGGACAATGAGCAGTTCTTC	CASRQTGDNEQFF
.	.	TRBJ1-2	TRBV30	TGTGCCTGGAGTGTACAAGGGGCTCCTGGCTATGGCTACACCTTC	CAWSVQGAPGYGYTF
few	TRBD1	TRBJ1-2	TRBV27	TGTGCCAGCAGGACAGGGAGTGGAGGCTACACCTTC	CASRTGSGGYTF
few	TRBD1	TRBJ1-3	TRBV6-5	TGTGCCAGCGGGGTCGCAGGGGGCTCTGGAAACACCATATATTTT	CASGVAGGSGNTIYF
.	TRBD2	TRBJ2-3	TRBV24-1	TGTGCCACCAGTGATTTTACTAGCGCCACAGATACGCAGTATTTT	CATSDFTSATDTQYF
.	.	TRBJ2-3	TRBV6-5	TGTGCCAGCAGTCCCCTCCTAGCCAGCACAGATACGCAGTATTTT	CASSPLLASTDTQYF
.	.	TRBJ1-2	TRBV7-9	TGTGCCAGCAGCTCCCCTCGACAGCGCTATGGCTACACCTTC	CASSSPRQRYGYTF
.	TRBD1	TRBJ2-2	TRBV19	TGTGCCAGTAGTGGGGGGACAGGGGGCGTAACCGGGGAGCTGTTTTTT	CASSGGTGGVTGELFF
.	.	TRBJ2-3	TRBV7-6	TGTGCCAGCAGCTCCAGACAGGATACGCAGTATTTT	CASSSRQDTQYF
.	.	TRBJ2-3	TRBV27	TGTGCCAGCAGTCCCCGGAGAAGCACAGATACGCAGTATTTT	CASSPRRSTDTQYF
.	TRBD1	TRBJ2-4	TRBV28	TGTGCCAGCAGTCTCCGGGACAGAGTGTTTTCGTACTTC	CASSLRDRVFSYF
.	.	TRBJ2-5	TRBV7-2	TGTGCCAGCAGCGTAAGACAGCAAGAGACCCAGTACTTC	CASSVRQQETQYF
.	TRBD2	TRBJ2-5	TRBV9	TGTGCCAGCAGCGTAGCGATAGCGGGAGGCGTACAAGAGACCCAGTACTTC	CASSVAIAGGVQETQYF
.	TRBD1	TRBJ2-6	TRBV27	TGTGCCAGCAAGGACAGGGATACGGCTGGGGCCAACGTCCTGACTTTC	CASKDRDTAGANVLTF
.	TRBD1	TRBJ1-2	TRBV4-3	TGCGCCAGCAGCCAAGAGTCGTGGACAGGGCCCTCGGGCTACACCTTC	CASSQESWTGPSGYTF
.	.	TRBJ1-1	TRBV29-1	TGCAGCGTTCTAGGTTTGGTGAACACTGAAGCTTTCTTT	CSVLGLVNTEAFF
.	TRBD1	TRBJ1-6	TRBV7-8	TGTGCCAGCAGCTTAATGGGGGTTCCCACCGGGACAGGCCACTCACCCCTCCACTTT	CASSLMGVPTGTGHSPLHF
.	TRBD1	TRBJ1-1	TRBV5-1	TGCGCCAGCGGGGACAGGGTGAACACTGAAGCTTTCTTT	CASGDRVNTEAFF
.	TRBD2	TRBJ2-2	TRBV7-2	TGTGCCAGCAGCCGGGGGCAACTAGCGGGGCTGAACACCGGGGAGCTGTTTTTT	CASSRGQLAGLNTGELFF
.	.	TRBJ1-3	TRBV28	TGTGCCAGCCTCCACCCGGCCGGGAACACCATATATTTT	CASLHPAGNTIYF
.	TRBD2	TRBJ2-3	TRBV19	TGTGCCAGTAGGGGATCCGGACAGGGAACTAGCGGGAGGGCCCCACCAGATACGCAGTATTTT	CASRGSGQGTSGRAPPDTQYF
.	TRBD2	TRBJ2-3	TRBV12-3/TRBV12-4	TGTGCCAGCAGGGCGGCGGGGGGAGTAACGCAGTATTTT	CASRAAGGVTQYF
.	TRBD2	TRBJ2-4	TRBV4-1	TGCGCCAGCAGCCAAGATCTCGGACTAGCGGGACGTCTAGCCAAAAACATTCAGTACTTC	CASSQDLGLAGRLAKNIQYF